A single sample gave rise to the 24 T cell receptor beta chains below, sequenced in a study of cytomegalovirus exposure and HLA in healthy donors (TCRdb year 2017). The library was prepared using the immunoSEQ multiplex PCR assay. For the multiplex PCR, a mixture combining 60 forward primers for TCR Vbeta segments and 13 reverse primers for TCR Jbeta segments was used. This is the immuneACCESS table as TCRdb keeps it, with only in-frame sequences that have V and J called. A part of the clones is gone; compared with another copy, unresolved V genes explain less than half, and the rest is unexplained. Here the sample has around 200,000 clones; 86% occur a single time. Around 0.3% of the sample is taken by the ten largest. Sequenced input: PBMCs. The receptors shown here come from a woman aged 30 to 39 in good health and CMV-seronegative.

The chain has TRBV27 and TRBJ2-1; 8 bases are a match to TRBD1. This CDR3 comprises 14 residues. Germline-derived CDR1 and CDR2 are MNHEY and SMNVEV (reference sequence). The ends lost 7 bases at V and 5 bases at J; junction bases unmatched: 7. CDR3 DNA sequence: TGTGCCAGCATTGACAGGGGCCCTAACAATGAGCAGTTCTTC. This gives the protein CASIDRGPNNEQFF.

V and J are TRBV28 and TRBJ1-4, with D perhaps TRBD1 (5 bases). From germline, CDR1 is MDHEN and CDR2 SYDVKM. The CDR3 has 14 amino acids. With 3 bases removed from V and 11 bases from J, the gap between germline ends came to 16 bases. The CDR3 sequence: CASSLILQVGKLFF. The DNA for the CDR3 is TGTGCCAGCAGTTTGATCTTACAGGTTGGCAAACTGTTTTTT.

The gene calls are TRBV15 and TRBJ2-7; 8 bases map to TRBD1. The CDR3 runs to 17 residues. Germline V gives CDR1 LNHNV, CDR2 YYDKDF (reference sequence). J was trimmed by 0 bases and V by 0 bases; bases with no gene match: 7. This CDR3 is CATSRDTLQGGSYEQYF. The DNA of the CDR3 is TGTGCCACCAGCAGAGACACTTTACAGGGGGGCTCCTACGAGCAGTACTTC.

The chain carries TRBV13 and TRBJ2-7; 7 bases agree with TRBD1. CDR3 length equals 13 residues. Trimming took 4 bases from V and 0 from J; bases not matched to a gene: 0. In germline, CDR1 is PRHDT, CDR2 FYEKMQ (reference sequence). The CDR3 DNA reads as TGTGCCAGCAGCTGGGACAGCTCCTACGAGCAGTACTTC. The encoded protein is CASSWDSSYEQYF.

The V call is TRBV5-8, the J call TRBJ2-2; D unresolved. The germline gives CDR1 SGHTS, CDR2 YDEGEE. The CDR3 sequence is 13 residues long. Deletions cut 4 bases from V and 6 bases from J, with 10 bases between. The CDR3 nucleotides are TGTGCCAGCAGCCTCCTCTTTTCCGGGGAGCTGTTTTTT. This sequence encodes CASSLLFSGELFF.

This rearrangement joins TRBV7-9 to TRBJ2-7, with D tentatively TRBD2 (6 bases). V lost 2 bases, J lost 2 bases, and 19 bases lay in between. Per the germline V gene, CDR1 is SEHNR and CDR2 is FQNEAQ (reference sequence). The CDR3 is 17 residues long. This CDR3 is CASSLSGGFALTYEQYF. The CDR3 DNA sequence: TGTGCCAGCAGCTTAAGCGGAGGGTTCGCTCTCACCTACGAGCAGTACTTC.

The J gene is TRBJ2-5, the V gene TRBV14; D not certain. The CDR3 contains 12 residues. V lost 1 base, J lost 4 bases, and 4 bases lay in between. CDR1 and CDR2 (germline): SGHDN, FVKESK. This chain's CDR3 is CASSQVLETQYF. CDR3 nucleotides: TGTGCCAGCAGCCAAGTACTAGAGACCCAGTACTTC.

The V gene is TRBV15, the J gene TRBJ2-1; D perhaps matches TRBD2 (5 bases). This CDR3 has 13 amino acids. CDR1 is LNHNV and CDR2 is YYDKDF in the germline V gene (reference sequence). The ends were cut back, 1 base at V and 7 bases at J, with 8 bases in the middle. The CDR3 here is CATSRAGGNEQFF. CDR3 nucleotides: TGTGCCACCAGCAGAGCGGGCGGGAATGAGCAGTTCTTC.

The table lists this clone with a count of one. V usage is TRBV10-2 and J usage is TRBJ2-5; tentatively, D is TRBD2 (5 bases). Germline loops: CDR1 WSHSY, CDR2 SAAADI. This CDR3 spans 15 amino acids. With 1 base removed from V and 3 bases from J, the gap between germline ends came to 12 bases. CDR3 amino acids: CASSEWGLAKETQYF. The CDR3 nucleotides read TGCGCCAGCAGTGAGTGGGGTCTAGCAAAAGAGACCCAGTACTTC.

V gene TRBV5-1 combines with J gene TRBJ2-1, with 10 bases lining up with TRBD2. This CDR3 has 15 amino acids. V lost 0 bases, J lost 9 bases, and 6 bases stayed unmatched. Germline lookup yields CDR1 SGHRS and CDR2 YFSETQ. The CDR3 sequence is CASSLVLAGEGEQFF. In nucleotides, the CDR3 is TGCGCCAGCAGCTTGGTCCTAGCGGGGGAGGGTGAGCAGTTCTTC.

The chain combines TRBV11-2 with TRBJ2-7; TRBD1 might be the D (6 bases). This CDR3 has 14 amino acids. Germline V CDR1 and CDR2: SGHAT, FQNNGV. With 5 bases removed from V and 2 bases from J, the gap between germline ends came to 13 bases. The CDR3 DNA reads TGTGCCAGCAGCCAGCTCACAGGGCCCTACGAGCAGTACTTC. As protein: CASSQLTGPYEQYF.

The CDR3 reads CASSYQIGQYTEAFF. CDR3 sequence (DNA): TGTGCCAGCAGTTACCAGATAGGACAGTACACTGAAGCTTTCTTT. The V call is TRBV6-5, the J call TRBJ1-1, with D possibly being TRBD1 (6 bases). CDR3 length: 15 residues. The germline V gene has CDR1 MNHEY and CDR2 SVGAGI. V lost 2 bases and J 3 bases, leaving 13 bases between the germline ends.

The CDR3 sequence: CASSYLQGYEQFF. CDR3 coding DNA: TGTGCCAGCAGTTACTTACAGGGTTATGAGCAGTTCTTC. The chain joins TRBV6-6 to TRBJ2-1; tentative D call: TRBD1 (6 bases). V was shortened by 1 base and J by 8 bases, with 9 bases between the two germline ends. Germline V lookup: CDR1 MNHNY, CDR2 SVGAGI (reference sequence). This CDR3 has 13 residues.

This clone was seen a single time. The chain recombines TRBV15 with TRBJ2-2; D gene unclear. Germline V gene lookup returns CDR1 LNHNV and CDR2 YYDKDF (reference sequence). The CDR3 consists of 14 residues. The V end lost 11 bases, the J end lost 0 bases, and 13 bases lay between the germline ends. The CDR3 here is CASGFHANTGELFF. The CDR3 DNA reads as TGTGCCTCAGGTTTTCACGCGAACACCGGGGAGCTGTTTTTT.

This chain uses TRBV7-3 with TRBJ2-1, with 13 nucleotides matching TRBD2. From germline, CDR1 is SGHTA and CDR2 FQGTGA. V was pared by 4 bases and J by 5 bases, with 2 bases of the junction left unmatched. The CDR3 loop spans 15 amino acids. CDR3 loop: CASSWGLAGNNEQFF. CDR3 nucleotides: TGTGCCAGCAGCTGGGGACTAGCGGGGAACAATGAGCAGTTCTTC. The full variable domain, with the rest looked up from reference TRBV7-3 and TRBJ2-1, is GAGVSQTPSNKVTEKGKYVELRCDPISGHTALYWYRQSLGQGPEFLIYFQGTGAADDSGLPNDRFFAVRPEGSVSTLKIQRTERGDSAVYLCASSWGLAGNNEQFFGPGTRLTVL.

This clone was seen a few times. Other DNA sequences in this specimen translate into the identical CDR3. The chain employs TRBV7-2 and TRBJ1-1; the match to TRBD1 covers 7 bases. This CDR3 has 13 residues. Germline V CDR1 and CDR2: SGHTA, FQGNSA. The ends lost 1 base at V and 11 bases at J; junction bases unmatched: 7. CDR3 DNA sequence: TGTGCCAGCAGCTTAGGAGGTCAGGGGGTGGCTTTCTTT. This encodes CASSLGGQGVAFF.

V gene TRBV6-1 combines with J gene TRBJ2-7; D perhaps matches TRBD2 (6 bases). Germline lookup yields CDR1 MNHNS and CDR2 SASEGT. The V end lost 5 bases, the J end lost 5 bases, and 13 bases lay between the germline ends. The CDR3 length is 13 residues. CDR3 protein: CASSPLWTNEQYF. In nucleotides, the CDR3 is TGTGCCAGCAGTCCTCTCTGGACTAACGAGCAGTACTTC.

The table lists this clone with a few counts. The rearrangement joins TRBV19 to TRBJ2-1; D remains ambiguous. Per the germline V gene, CDR1 is LNHDA and CDR2 is SQIVND (reference sequence). CDR3 length: 13 amino acids. Trimming pared 1 base from V and 3 bases from J, leaving 4 bases between. The CDR3 nucleotides read TGTGCCAGTAGTATAGGCAGCTACAATGAGCAGTTCTTC. This sequence encodes CASSIGSYNEQFF.

The chain joins TRBV28 to TRBJ2-5; 9 bases map to TRBD1. The CDR3 extends over 11 amino acids. Germline V lookup: CDR1 MDHEN, CDR2 SYDVKM. Losses at the gene ends were 8 bases for V and 14 bases for J; bases not matched to a gene: 9. This CDR3 reads CASHGWDRVYF. CDR3 sequence (DNA): TGTGCCAGCCACGGGTGGGACAGGGTCTACTTC.

The CDR3 region has the DNA TGTGCCAGCAGTGTTTCACAAAACTATGGCTACACCTTC. Protein sequence: CASSVSQNYGYTF. The V gene is TRBV2, the J gene TRBJ1-2; D uncertain. Trimming took off 4 bases at V and 2 bases at J, with 8 bases between the two ends. The CDR3 consists of 13 residues. Germline values: CDR1 SNHLY, CDR2 FYNNEI.

V is TRBV14 and J is TRBJ2-1; possible D gene TRBD1, 6 bases. Germline lookup yields CDR1 SGHDN and CDR2 FVKESK. The CDR3 consists of 17 residues. Trimming removed 4 bases at V and 2 bases at J, with 18 bases between. The CDR3 DNA follows: TGTGCCAGCAGCCCCCCCAAGGGCAGGGGCCCCTACAATGAGCAGTTCTTC. Its protein is CASSPPKGRGPYNEQFF.

The gene calls are TRBV7-9 and TRBJ2-1, with a possible D match to TRBD1 (5 bases). Germline CDR1 is SEHNR and CDR2 is FQNEAQ (reference sequence). The germline V and J ends were trimmed by 3 bases and 11 bases, with 17 bases remaining between them. The CDR3 extends over 14 amino acids. CDR3 residues: CASSLVHGHQKQFF. CDR3 coding DNA: TGTGCCAGCAGCTTGGTGCACGGACACCAAAAGCAGTTCTTC.

The rearrangement links TRBV19 to TRBJ1-3; D is ambiguous. V was shortened by 7 bases and J by 0 bases, with 7 bases between the two germline ends. The CDR3 extends over 13 amino acids. Germline CDR1 is LNHDA and CDR2 is SQIVND (reference sequence). Here the CDR3 reads CASTVISGNTIYF. The CDR3 DNA is TGTGCCAGTACGGTCATCTCTGGAAACACCATATATTTT.

The CDR3 DNA reads as TGTGCCACCAGCAGAGATCGGATCCTAGTGGGGGGCGAGCAGTACTTC. The encoded protein is CATSRDRILVGGEQYF. This chain connects TRBV15 to TRBJ2-7; perhaps TRBD2 as D (6 bases). The CDR3 is 16 amino acids. Germline CDR1 reads LNHNV; CDR2 reads YYDKDF (reference sequence). V was pared by 0 bases and J by 6 bases, with 18 bases between.